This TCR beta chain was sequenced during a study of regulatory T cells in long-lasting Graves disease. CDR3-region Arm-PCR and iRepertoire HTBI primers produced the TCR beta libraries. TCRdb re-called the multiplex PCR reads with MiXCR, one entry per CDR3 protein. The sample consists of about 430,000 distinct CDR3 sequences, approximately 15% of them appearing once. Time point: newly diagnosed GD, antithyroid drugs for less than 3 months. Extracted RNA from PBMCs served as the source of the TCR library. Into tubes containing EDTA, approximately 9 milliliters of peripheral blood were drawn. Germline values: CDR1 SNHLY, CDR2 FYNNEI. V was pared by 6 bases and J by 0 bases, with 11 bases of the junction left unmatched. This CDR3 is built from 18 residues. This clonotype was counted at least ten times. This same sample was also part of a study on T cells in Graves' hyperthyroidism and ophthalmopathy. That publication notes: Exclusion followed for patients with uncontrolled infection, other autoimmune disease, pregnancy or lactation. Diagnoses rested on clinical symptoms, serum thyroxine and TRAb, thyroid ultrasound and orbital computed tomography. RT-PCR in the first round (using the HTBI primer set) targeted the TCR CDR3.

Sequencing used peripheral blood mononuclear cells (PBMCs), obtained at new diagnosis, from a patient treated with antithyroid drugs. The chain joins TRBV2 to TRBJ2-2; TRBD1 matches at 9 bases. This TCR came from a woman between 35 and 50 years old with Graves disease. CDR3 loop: CASRAGTGREANTGELFF. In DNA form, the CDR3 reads TGTGCCAGCAGGGCCGGGACAGGGCGGGAAGCGAACACCGGGGAGCTGTTTTTT. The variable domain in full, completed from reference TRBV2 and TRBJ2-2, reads EPEVTQTPSHQVTQMGQEVILRCVPISNHLYFYWYRQILGQKVEFLVSFYNNEISEKSEIFDDQFSVERPDGSNFTLKIRSTKLEDSAMYFCASRAGTGREANTGELFFGEGSRLTVL.